One sample yielded the 3 T cell receptor beta chains listed below, sequenced in a study of identical twins. TCRdb itself ran the 5' RACE reads through MiXCR, one entry per CDR3 protein. The profile shows around 1.7 million distinct CDR3 sequences, about 32% of them singletons. The sample consisted of cord blood. These TCRs come from a newborn girl in good health.

The chain carries TRBV20-1 and TRBJ2-5, with a weak D call TRBD2 (6 bases). Germline V gene data show CDR1 as DFQATT and CDR2 as SNEGSKA (reference sequence). CDR3 length: 12 amino acids. Trimming took off 4 bases at V and 2 bases at J, with 8 bases between the two ends. The DNA of the CDR3 is TGCAGTGCTAAGCGGGCGCAAGAGACCCAGTACTTC. Amino acid sequence: CSAKRAQETQYF.

This clonotype was seen only a few times. V and J are TRBV7-6 and TRBJ2-3; no clear D. Germline-derived CDR1 and CDR2 are SGHVS and FNYEAQ. CDR3 length: 14 residues. The V end lost 5 bases, the J end lost 7 bases, and 16 bases lay between the germline ends. The CDR3 here is CASSRNPHLHTQYF. CDR3 DNA sequence: TGTGCCAGCAGCCGAAACCCCCATTTGCATACGCAGTATTTT.

This clonotype has at least ten counts. The chain recombines TRBV20-1 with TRBJ2-3; 7 nucleotides line up with TRBD2. The CDR3 extends over 15 amino acids. Germline V gene lookup returns CDR1 DFQATT and CDR2 SNEGSKA (reference sequence). The J segment lost 1 base and the V segment lost 2 bases, leaving 6 bases of the junction unmatched. The CDR3 DNA reads as TGCAGTGCTAGATCCCGACTAGCAGGCACAGATACGCAGTATTTT. Encoded protein: CSARSRLAGTDTQYF.